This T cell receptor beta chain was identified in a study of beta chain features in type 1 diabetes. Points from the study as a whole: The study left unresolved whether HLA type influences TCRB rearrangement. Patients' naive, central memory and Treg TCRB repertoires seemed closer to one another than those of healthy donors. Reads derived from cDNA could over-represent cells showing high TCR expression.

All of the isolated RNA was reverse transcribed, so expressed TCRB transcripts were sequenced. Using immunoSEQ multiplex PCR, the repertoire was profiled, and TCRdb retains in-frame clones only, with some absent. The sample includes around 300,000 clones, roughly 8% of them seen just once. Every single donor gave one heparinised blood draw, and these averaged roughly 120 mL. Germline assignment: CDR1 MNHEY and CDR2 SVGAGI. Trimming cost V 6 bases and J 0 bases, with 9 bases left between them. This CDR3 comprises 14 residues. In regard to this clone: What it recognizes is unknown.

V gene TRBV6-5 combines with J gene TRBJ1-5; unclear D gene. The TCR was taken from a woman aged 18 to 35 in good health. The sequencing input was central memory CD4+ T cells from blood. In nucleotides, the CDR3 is TGTGCCAGCAGGACGGGTAATAGCAATCAGCCCCAGCATTTT. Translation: CASRTGNSNQPQHF.